These 2 T cell receptor beta chains originate from one sample sequenced in a study of memory CD4+ T cells and cytomegalovirus serostatus (dated by TCRdb to the late 2010s). Libraries were built with the immunoSEQ multiplex PCR assay. As stored in TCRdb, this immuneACCESS dataset retains in-frame rearrangements with V and J assigned. A fraction of the clones does not appear; measured against another copy, unresolved V genes explain less than half of the discrepancy, and the remainder lacks a known reason. Present in this sample are 56,000 or so clones, 60% to 85% of which were seen just once. The ten largest make up around 0.58% of the sample. Single viable CD3+CD4+CD8-CD45RO+ cells were sorted as memory CD4+ T cells on a FACSAria II. Sequencing was carried out using memory CD4+ T cells from blood. These receptors all come from an adult in good health and CMV-seronegative. Some clones in this sample may be carry-over from other donors' samples.

This clone showed up just a few times. This chain connects TRBV4-3 to TRBJ2-2; D might be TRBD2 (7 bases). Trimming left V 1 base short and J 0 bases short, with 9 bases between. The germline V gene encodes CDR1 LGHNA and CDR2 YSLEER. The CDR3 has 16 residues. CDR3 in amino acids: CASSQGGGANTGELFF. The DNA of the CDR3 is TGCGCCAGCAGCCAAGGGGGGGGCGCGAACACCGGGGAGCTGTTTTTT.

This clone has more than one count but fewer than ten. The chain has TRBV10-3 and TRBJ2-5; 11 bases align to TRBD1. The germline V gene has CDR1 ENHRY and CDR2 SYGVKD. Unmatched junction bases numbered 3, after V lost 5 bases and J lost 1 base. The CDR3 has 15 amino acids. The CDR3 DNA is TGTGCCATCAGTTGGGACAGGGGGGCCCAAGAGACCCAGTACTTC. It translates to CAISWDRGAQETQYF.